This T cell receptor beta chain was profiled in a study of blood T cells in healthy people across ages. Germline values: CDR1 SGDLS, CDR2 YYNGEE. The CDR3 consists of 13 residues. The ends were cut back, 4 bases at V and 5 bases at J, with 10 bases in the middle. This clonotype was detected ten times or more. The second PCR ran about 6 to 11 cycles with a sample-barcoded 5' primer and J-beta primers. TCRdb reanalysed the 5' RACE reads using MiXCR and keeps one entry per CDR3 protein. The table includes 950,000 to 1,200,000 distinct CDR3 sequences, roughly two fifths detected once. This chain connects TRBV9 to TRBJ2-1, with D uncertain. The sequenced sample was blood. The receptor's source is a man between 18 and 29 years old in good health. The CDR3 spells CASSNTLHNEQFF. The DNA of the CDR3 is TGTGCCAGCAGCAATACACTACACAATGAGCAGTTCTTC.